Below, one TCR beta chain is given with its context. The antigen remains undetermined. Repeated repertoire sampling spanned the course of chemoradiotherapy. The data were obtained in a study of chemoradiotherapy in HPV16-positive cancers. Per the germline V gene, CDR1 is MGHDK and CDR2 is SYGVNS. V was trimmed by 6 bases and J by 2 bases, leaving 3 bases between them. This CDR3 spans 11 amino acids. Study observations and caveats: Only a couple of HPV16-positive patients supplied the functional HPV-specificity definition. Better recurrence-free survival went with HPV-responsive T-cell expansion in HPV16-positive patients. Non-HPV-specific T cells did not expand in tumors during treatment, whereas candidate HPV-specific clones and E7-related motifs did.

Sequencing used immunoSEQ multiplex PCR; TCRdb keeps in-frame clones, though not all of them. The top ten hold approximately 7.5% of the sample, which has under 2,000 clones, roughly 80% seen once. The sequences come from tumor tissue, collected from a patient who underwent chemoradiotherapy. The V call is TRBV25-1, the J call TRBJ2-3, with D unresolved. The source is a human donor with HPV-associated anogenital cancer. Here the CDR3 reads CASSYTDTQYF. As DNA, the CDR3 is TGTGCCAGCAGCTACACAGATACGCAGTATTTT.